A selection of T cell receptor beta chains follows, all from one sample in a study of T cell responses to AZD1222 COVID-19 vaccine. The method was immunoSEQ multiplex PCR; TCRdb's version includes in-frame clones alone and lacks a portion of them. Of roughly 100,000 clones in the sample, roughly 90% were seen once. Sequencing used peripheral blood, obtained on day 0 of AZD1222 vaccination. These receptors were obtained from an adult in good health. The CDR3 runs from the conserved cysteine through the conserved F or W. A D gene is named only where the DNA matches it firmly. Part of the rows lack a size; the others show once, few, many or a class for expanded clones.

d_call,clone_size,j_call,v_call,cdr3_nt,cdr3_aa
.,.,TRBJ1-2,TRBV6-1,TGTGCCAGCAGTGAAGCGGGGGCAGGGTATGGCTACACCTTC,CASSEAGAGYGYTF
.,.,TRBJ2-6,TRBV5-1,TGCGCCAGCAGCACGACCGGGACCCCTGGGGCCAACGTCCTGACTTTC,CASSTTGTPGANVLTF
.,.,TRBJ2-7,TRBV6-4,TGTGCCAGCAGTGACTCCCGGCGGAACTCCTACGAGCAGTACTTC,CASSDSRRNSYEQYF
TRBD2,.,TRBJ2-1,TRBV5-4,TGTGCCAGCAGCTCCGATATAGCGGGAGCGAGGGGGCACAATGAGCAGTTCTTC,CASSSDIAGARGHNEQFF
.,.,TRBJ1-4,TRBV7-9,TGTGCCAGCAGCACTAGCCCCGTTTGGGGCCCAACTAATGAAAAACTGTTTTTT,CASSTSPVWGPTNEKLFF
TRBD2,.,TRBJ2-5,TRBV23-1,TGCGCCAGCAGTCACCCCGGGACTAGCGTAAAAGAGACCCAGTACTTC,CASSHPGTSVKETQYF
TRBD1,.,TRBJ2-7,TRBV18,TGTGCCAGCTCACGCTTACAGGGGGCGAGGGAGCAGTACTTC,CASSRLQGAREQYF
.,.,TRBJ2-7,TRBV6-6,TGTGCCAGCAACAAGGGGGGATCCGCCGAGCAGTACTTC,CASNKGGSAEQYF
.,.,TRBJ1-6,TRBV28,TGTGCCAGCAGTCCGCCCCTGGGGGAGGGGTCACCCCTCCACTTT,CASSPPLGEGSPLHF
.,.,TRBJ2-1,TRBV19,TGTGCCAGTAGTATAGGCGGGAACTCCTACAATGAGCAGTTCTTC,CASSIGGNSYNEQFF
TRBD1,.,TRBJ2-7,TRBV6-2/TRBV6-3,TGTGCCAGCAGTTACTCGAAACAGGGGTACGAGCAGTACTTC,CASSYSKQGYEQYF
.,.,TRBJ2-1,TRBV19,TGTGCCAGTAGACCGGACAGCTCCTACAATGAGCAGTTCTTC,CASRPDSSYNEQFF
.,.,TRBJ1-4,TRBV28,TGTGCCAGCAGACCGGTAACTAATGAAAAACTGTTTTTT,CASRPVTNEKLFF
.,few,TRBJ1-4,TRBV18,TGTGCCAGCTCACCAATGGCACAGGCTAATGAAAAACTGTTTTTT,CASSPMAQANEKLFF
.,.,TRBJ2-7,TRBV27,TGTGCCAGCAGTTTATCGTGGGCGGAGCGCGAGCAGTACTTC,CASSLSWAEREQYF
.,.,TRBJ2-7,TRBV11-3,TGTGCCAGCAGCTTAGAGGGTCAGATACACGAGCAGTACTTC,CASSLEGQIHEQYF
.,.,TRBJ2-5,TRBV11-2,TGTGCCAGCACCCAAACGAGCAGAGAAGAGACCCAGTACTTC,CASTQTSREETQYF
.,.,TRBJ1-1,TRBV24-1,TGTGCCACCAGTGGAAGGGGACTTCTGGACACTGAAGCTTTCTTT,CATSGRGLLDTEAFF
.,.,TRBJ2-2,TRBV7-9,TGTGCCAGCAGCTTACTCGGGAGAGGGACCGGGGAGCTGTTTTTT,CASSLLGRGTGELFF
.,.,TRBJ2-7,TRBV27,TGTGCCAGCAGTTTACGGCCAACCTACGAGCAGTACTTC,CASSLRPTYEQYF
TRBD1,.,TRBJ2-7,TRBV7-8,TGTGCCAGCAGCTTATTGGGACAGGGCTCACAGCAGTACTTC,CASSLLGQGSQQYF
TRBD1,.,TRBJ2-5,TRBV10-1,TGCGCCAGCATCCCAGAGGGCCCCCTCAGGGGGCCCCAAGAGACCCAGTACTTC,CASIPEGPLRGPQETQYF